This T cell receptor (beta chain) was sequenced in a study of blood T cell repertoires in COVID-19 (dated by TCRdb to the early 2020s). For the wider study: Samples from collaborators originated in the United States, Italy and Spain and spanned both the acute and convalescent phases of COVID-19. The prospective study material was composed of cDNA or gDNA derived from T cells, B-cell-depleted T cells, or PBMCs. Deeply sampled blood TCRbeta repertoires from subjects exposed to, actively infected with, or recovered from COVID-19 were included in the dataset. The repertoires were made available in a free public database intended to serve as a resource for research on the immune response to SARS-CoV-2. Samples came from the ongoing ImmuneRACE study (first 160 participants) plus 1,254 subjects from 6 global collaborators. The sample metadata nearly always contained a de-identified subject ID, COVID-19 status, age in years and sex. HLA class I and class II types, where available, came from metadata supplied by the sample provider rather than from assay-based typing. Summary of the overall study and its limitations: How much clinical and demographic metadata was included differed by source and by participant, and the metadata was provided uncurated.

As concerns this clone: Its antigen is still unknown. One base away there is no much larger clone; base qualities are not given.

One collaborating source in Seattle enrolled patients while the patients were actively infected and followed the patients over time throughout the course of disease. The collaborating institutions used their own protocols to collect whole blood in K2EDTA tubes. For TCRbeta analysis, collaborators shipped samples as frozen whole blood, isolated PBMCs, or DNA extracted from either of those sample types. The immunoSEQ Assay, a bias-controlled multiplex PCR, was used to amplify TCRbeta CDR3 regions from genomic DNA. The study's own analysis went as follows. Nucleated cell counts per sample were estimated from amplification of reference gene primers within the assay. Sequence reads were collapsed and filtered to measure the absolute abundance of every unique TCRbeta CDR3 rearrangement. For each sample, productive Simpson clonality was calculated as the square root of Simpson's diversity index across productive rearrangements. TCRdb mirrors the immuneACCESS table, restricted to in-frame sequences. Some clones are absent from its copies; in checked studies, under half trace to an unresolved V gene, and the reason for the others is unknown. V, J and clone size reflect that table, while D and trimming were determined from the DNA. The table for this sample lists about 300,000 clones; 89% of them were counted only once. Together, the top ten hold 1.5% to 2% of the sample.

Inclusive of the bounding cysteine and phenylalanine, the CDR3 is 14 residues long. CDR3 DNA is the only sequence kept; it has 42 bases, read in frame from the first base. V is pared back by 4 bases and J by 4 bases, with 12 bases lying between the germline termini. The germline V gene supplies CDR1 KGHDR and CDR2 SFDVKD. Material for sequencing was peripheral blood. This TCR was recovered from a woman in her twenties or thirties with COVID-19, enrolled during active disease. The sequence joins TRBV24-1 to TRBJ1-2; the D gene is perhaps TRBD1, from 5 matching bases. The encoded CDR3 is CATSESGRGYGYTF. The DNA sequence is given as TGTGCCACCAGTGAGTCAGGGAGGGGCTATGGCTACACCTTC.